This T cell receptor (beta chain) is from a study of cytomegalovirus exposure and HLA in healthy donors. Germline assignment: CDR1 SGDLS and CDR2 YYNGEE. V dropped 0 bases and J dropped 3 bases, with 10 bases sitting between them. This CDR3 is 14 amino acids long. With regard to this clone: What it recognizes is unknown.

General study findings and limits: The authors listed around 150 TCR beta chains as cytomegalovirus-associated. The dataset shows that most TCR sequences were rare, while some public TCRs occurred in many donors. Subsequent analysis found a tendency for first-cohort TCR clusters to co-occur within the 120 or so validation repertoires.

The protocol was immunoSEQ multiplex PCR, while the TCRdb copy is restricted to in-frame clones and leaves out a portion. The data contain some 190,000 clones, more than 75% of them seen just once; the ten biggest clones take up more than 1.1%. The chain couples TRBV9 to TRBJ2-7; D gene unclear. The receptor was isolated from a young woman in good health and CMV-seronegative. Sequenced material: PBMCs. CDR3 sequence reads: CASSVAPEVYEQYF. The CDR3 region has the DNA TGTGCCAGCAGCGTAGCGCCAGAAGTCTACGAGCAGTACTTC.